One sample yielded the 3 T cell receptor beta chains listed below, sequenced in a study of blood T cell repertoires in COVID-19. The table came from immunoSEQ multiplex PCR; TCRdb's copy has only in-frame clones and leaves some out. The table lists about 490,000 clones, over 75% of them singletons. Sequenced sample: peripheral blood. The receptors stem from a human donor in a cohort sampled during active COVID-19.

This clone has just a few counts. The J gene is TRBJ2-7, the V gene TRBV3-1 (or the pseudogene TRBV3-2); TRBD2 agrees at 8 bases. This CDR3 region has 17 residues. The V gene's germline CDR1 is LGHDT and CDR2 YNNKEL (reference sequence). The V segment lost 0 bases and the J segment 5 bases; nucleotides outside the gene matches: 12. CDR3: CASSQDIWTSRSDEQYF. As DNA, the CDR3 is TGTGCCAGCAGCCAAGATATCTGGACTAGCCGAAGTGACGAGCAGTACTTC.

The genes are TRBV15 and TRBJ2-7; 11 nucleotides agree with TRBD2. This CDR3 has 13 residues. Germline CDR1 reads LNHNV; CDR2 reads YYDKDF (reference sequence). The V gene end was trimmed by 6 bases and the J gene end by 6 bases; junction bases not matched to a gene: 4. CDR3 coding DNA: TGTGCCACCAGACTAGCGGGAGCCTCCGAGCAGTACTTC. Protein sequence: CATRLAGASEQYF.

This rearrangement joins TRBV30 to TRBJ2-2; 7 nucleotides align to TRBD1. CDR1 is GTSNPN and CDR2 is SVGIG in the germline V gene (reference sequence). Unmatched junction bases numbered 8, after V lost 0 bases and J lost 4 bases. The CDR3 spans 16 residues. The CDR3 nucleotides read TGTGCCTGGAGTGTACAGAGGGGGCCGGGCACCGGGGAGCTGTTTTTT. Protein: CAWSVQRGPGTGELFF.